The clone carrying this T cell receptor (beta chain) was found many times. The sample comes from a study of molecular identifiers for immune sequencing clone quantification. At the level of the study: The replicates split RNA from roughly 18,000 or 92,000 naive CD8 cells five ways and sequenced four.

Germline values: CDR1 LNHDA, CDR2 SQIVND (reference sequence). This CDR3 region has 15 residues. The ends were cut back, 6 bases at V and 5 bases at J, with 17 bases in the middle. With 10%, 30% or 50% of RNA, about 19,000 to 1,100,000 naive CD8 T cells were sequenced. Previously reported methods and listed TCR primers produced the bulk TCR libraries. TCRdb independently ran MiXCR on the PCR reads; one entry per CDR3 protein. The data show over 600,000 distinct CDR3 sequences, 20% seen once. The gene calls are TRBV19 and TRBJ1-5, with unresolved D. The clonotype was recovered from a human donor in good health. Some libraries in this study had Jurkat cell RNA spiked in. Sequenced input: naive CD8+ T cells from blood, with Jurkat cell RNA spiked in. The subset was: FACS-sorted CD8+CD4-CCR7+CD45RA+ naive T cells. CDR3 loop: CASRTMERSDQPQHF. The DNA of the CDR3 is TGTGCCAGTAGGACTATGGAGCGTTCCGATCAGCCCCAGCATTTT.